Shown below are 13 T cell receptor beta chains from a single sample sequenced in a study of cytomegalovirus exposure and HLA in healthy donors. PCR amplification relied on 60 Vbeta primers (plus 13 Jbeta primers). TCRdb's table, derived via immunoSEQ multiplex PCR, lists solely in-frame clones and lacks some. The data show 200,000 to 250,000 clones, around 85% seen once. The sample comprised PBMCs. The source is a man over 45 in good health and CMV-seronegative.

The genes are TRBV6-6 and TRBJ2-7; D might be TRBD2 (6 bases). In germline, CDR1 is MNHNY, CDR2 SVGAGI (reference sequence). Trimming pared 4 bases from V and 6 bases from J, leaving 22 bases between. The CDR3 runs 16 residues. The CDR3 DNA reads TGTGCCAGCAGTTCCCAAGGCCCGGGGGAAGAAAGCGAGCAGTACTTC. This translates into CASSSQGPGEESEQYF.

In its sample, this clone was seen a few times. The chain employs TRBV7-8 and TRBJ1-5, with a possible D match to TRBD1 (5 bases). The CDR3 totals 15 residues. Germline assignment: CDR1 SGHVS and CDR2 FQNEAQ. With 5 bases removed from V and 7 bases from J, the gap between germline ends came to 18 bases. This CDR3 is CASSQQGGDGQPQHF. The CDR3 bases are TGTGCCAGCAGCCAACAAGGAGGGGATGGGCAGCCCCAGCATTTT.

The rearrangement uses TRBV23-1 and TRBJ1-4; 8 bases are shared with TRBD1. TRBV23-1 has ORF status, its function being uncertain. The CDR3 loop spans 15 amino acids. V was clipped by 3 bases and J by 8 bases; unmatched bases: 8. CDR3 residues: CASSHPDRGGEKLFF. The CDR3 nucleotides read TGCGCCAGCAGTCACCCAGACAGGGGAGGCGAAAAACTGTTTTTT.

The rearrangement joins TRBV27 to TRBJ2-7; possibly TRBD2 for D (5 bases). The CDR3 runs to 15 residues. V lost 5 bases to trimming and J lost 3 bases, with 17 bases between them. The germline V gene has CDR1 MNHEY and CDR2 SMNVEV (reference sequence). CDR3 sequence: CASSTTGNTHYEQYF. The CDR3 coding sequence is TGTGCCAGCAGTACCACCGGGAATACCCACTACGAGCAGTACTTC.

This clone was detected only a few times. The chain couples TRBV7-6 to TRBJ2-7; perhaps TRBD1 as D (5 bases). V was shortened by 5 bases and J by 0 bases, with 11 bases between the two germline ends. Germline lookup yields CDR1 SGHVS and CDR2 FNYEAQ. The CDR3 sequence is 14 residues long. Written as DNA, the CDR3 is TGTGCCAGCAGCGAAAGACAGAGCTCCTACGAGCAGTACTTC. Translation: CASSERQSSYEQYF.

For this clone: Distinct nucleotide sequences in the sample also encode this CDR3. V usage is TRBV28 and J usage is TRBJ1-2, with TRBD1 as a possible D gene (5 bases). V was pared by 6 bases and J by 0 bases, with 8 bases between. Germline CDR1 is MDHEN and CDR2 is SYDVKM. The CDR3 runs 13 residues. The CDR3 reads CASRQTANYGYTF. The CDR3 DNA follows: TGTGCCAGCAGGCAGACAGCTAACTATGGCTACACCTTC.

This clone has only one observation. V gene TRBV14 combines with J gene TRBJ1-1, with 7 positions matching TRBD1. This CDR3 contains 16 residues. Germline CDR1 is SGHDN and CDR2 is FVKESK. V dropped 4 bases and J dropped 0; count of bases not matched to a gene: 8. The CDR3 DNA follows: TGTGCCAGCAGCCTCTATACCGGGACAGTGAACACTGAAGCTTTCTTT. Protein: CASSLYTGTVNTEAFF.

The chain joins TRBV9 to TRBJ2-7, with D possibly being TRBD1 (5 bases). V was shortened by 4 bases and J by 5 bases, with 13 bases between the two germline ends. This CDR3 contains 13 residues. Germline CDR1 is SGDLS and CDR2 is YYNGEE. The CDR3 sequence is CASSFRDRDEQYF. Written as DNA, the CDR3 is TGTGCCAGCAGCTTCAGAGACAGAGACGAGCAGTACTTC.

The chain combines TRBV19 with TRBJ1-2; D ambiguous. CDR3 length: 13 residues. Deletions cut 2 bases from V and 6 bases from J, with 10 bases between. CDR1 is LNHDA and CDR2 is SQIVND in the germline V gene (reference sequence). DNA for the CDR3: TGTGCCAGTAGTATAACCGGCGGGGATGGCTACACCTTC. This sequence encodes CASSITGGDGYTF.

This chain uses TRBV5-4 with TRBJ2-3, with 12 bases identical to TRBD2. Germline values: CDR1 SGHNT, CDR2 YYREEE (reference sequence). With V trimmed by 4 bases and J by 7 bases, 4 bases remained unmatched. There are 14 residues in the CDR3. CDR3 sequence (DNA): TGTGCCAGCAGCCAGACTAGCGGGAGTTATACGCAGTATTTT. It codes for CASSQTSGSYTQYF.

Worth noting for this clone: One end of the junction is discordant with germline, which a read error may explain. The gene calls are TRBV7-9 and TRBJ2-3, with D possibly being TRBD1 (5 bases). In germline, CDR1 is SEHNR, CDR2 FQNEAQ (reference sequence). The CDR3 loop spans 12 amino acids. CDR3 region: CSSSSTADTQYF. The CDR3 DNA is TGTTCCAGCAGCTCGACAGCAGATACGCAGTATTTT.

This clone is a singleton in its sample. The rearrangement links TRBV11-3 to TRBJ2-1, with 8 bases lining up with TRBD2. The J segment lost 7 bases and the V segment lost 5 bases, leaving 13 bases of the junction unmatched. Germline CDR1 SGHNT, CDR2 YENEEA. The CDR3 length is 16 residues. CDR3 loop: CASSSGIGSGGNEQFF. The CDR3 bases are TGTGCCAGCAGCAGCGGGATCGGAAGCGGGGGTAATGAGCAGTTCTTC.

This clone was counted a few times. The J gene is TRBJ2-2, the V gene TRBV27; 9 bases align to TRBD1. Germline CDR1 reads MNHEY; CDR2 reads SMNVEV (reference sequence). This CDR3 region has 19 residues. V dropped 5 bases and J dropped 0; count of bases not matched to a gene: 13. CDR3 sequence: CASSRTPGTGTTNTGELFF. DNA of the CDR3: TGTGCCAGCAGTAGGACTCCCGGGACAGGGACTACGAACACCGGGGAGCTGTTTTTT.